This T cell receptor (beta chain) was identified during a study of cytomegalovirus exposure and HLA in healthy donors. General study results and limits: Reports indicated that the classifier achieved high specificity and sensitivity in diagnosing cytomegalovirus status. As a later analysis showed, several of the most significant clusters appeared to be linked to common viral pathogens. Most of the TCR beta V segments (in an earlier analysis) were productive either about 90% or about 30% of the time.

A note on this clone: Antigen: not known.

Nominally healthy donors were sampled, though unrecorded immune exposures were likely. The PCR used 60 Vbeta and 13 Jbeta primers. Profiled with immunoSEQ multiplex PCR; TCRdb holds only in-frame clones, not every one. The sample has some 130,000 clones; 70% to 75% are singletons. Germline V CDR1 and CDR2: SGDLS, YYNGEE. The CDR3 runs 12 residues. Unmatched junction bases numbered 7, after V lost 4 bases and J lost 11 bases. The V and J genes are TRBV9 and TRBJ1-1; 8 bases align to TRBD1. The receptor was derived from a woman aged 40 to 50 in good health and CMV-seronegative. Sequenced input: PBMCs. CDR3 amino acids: CASSPGQGQAFF. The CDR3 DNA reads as TGTGCCAGCAGCCCAGGACAGGGCCAGGCTTTCTTT.